The 11 T cell receptor beta chains reported below all come from one sample, sequenced in a study of blood T cell repertoires in COVID-19. Profiled with immunoSEQ multiplex PCR; TCRdb holds only in-frame clones, not every one. The sample shows a few hundred thousand clones, about nine tenths of them seen only once. The sample comprised PBMCs or T cells enriched from blood (not recorded which). Receptors originate from a man aged 25 to 45 who had recovered from COVID-19.

This clone occurred a few times. The chain has TRBV12-3 or TRBV12-4 and TRBJ1-2; TRBD1 is a possible D gene (5 bases). The CDR3 is 11 amino acids. Deletions cut 1 base from V and 8 bases from J, with 5 bases between. The CDR3 DNA is TGTGCCAGCAGTTTAGGGGGCGGCTACACCTTC. Protein product: CASSLGGGYTF.

This clone occurred once. The chain has TRBV5-1 and TRBJ2-1, with 14 bases aligning to TRBD2. CDR1 SGHRS and CDR2 YFSETQ come from the germline V gene. This CDR3 region has 19 residues. J was trimmed by 0 bases and V by 3 bases; bases with no gene match: 8. The CDR3 coding sequence is TGCGCCAGCAGCTCGGGACTAGCGGGGGCCGCGAGCTCCTACAATGAGCAGTTCTTC. Residues: CASSSGLAGAASSYNEQFF.

V is TRBV6-5 and J is TRBJ2-2, with 11 positions matching TRBD1. The germline V gene encodes CDR1 MNHEY and CDR2 SVGAGI. The CDR3 sequence is 15 residues long. The V gene end was trimmed by 6 bases and the J gene end by 7 bases; junction bases not matched to a gene: 7. The CDR3 protein is CASSLRTGGDGELFF. CDR3 sequence (DNA): TGTGCCAGCAGCCTAAGGACAGGGGGCGACGGGGAGCTGTTTTTT.

The rearrangement links TRBV10-1 to TRBJ1-5; D uncertain. In germline, CDR1 is WNHNN, CDR2 SYGVQD (reference sequence). Trimming removed 4 bases at V and 3 bases at J, with 19 bases between. The CDR3 consists of 17 residues. CDR3 in DNA: TGCGCCAGCAGTGGCCGTTTTGTTACAGCTCACAATCAGCCCCAGCATTTT. It is translated as CASSGRFVTAHNQPQHF.

The CDR3 loop reads CASSPSTGGITTTNEKLFF. DNA for the CDR3: TGTGCCAGCTCACCAAGTACAGGGGGGATTACAACAACTAATGAAAAACTGTTTTTT. This rearrangement joins TRBV18 to TRBJ1-4; 8 bases match TRBD1. The CDR3 has 19 amino acids. The junction had 11 bases not matched to a gene; V was cut back by 2 bases and J by 0 bases. CDR1 is KGHSH and CDR2 is LQKENI in the germline V gene. The full variable domain, completed using reference TRBV18 and TRBJ1-4, is NAGVMQNPRHLVRRRGQEARLRCSPMKGHSHVYWYRQLPEEGLKFMVYLQKENIIDESGMPKERFSAEFPKEGPSILRIQQVVRGDSAAYFCASSPSTGGITTTNEKLFFGSGTQLSVL.

The chain joins TRBV5-1 to TRBJ2-3; 10 nucleotides align to TRBD2. CDR1 and CDR2 from the germline V gene are SGHRS and YFSETQ. The CDR3 covers 16 residues. The V and J ends lost 0 bases and 2 bases, in that order; junction bases with no gene match: 3. This chain's CDR3 is CASSLVAGGNTDTQYF. CDR3 bases: TGCGCCAGCAGCTTGGTAGCGGGGGGAAACACAGATACGCAGTATTTT.

This clone was detected only once. The V gene is TRBV11-2, the J gene TRBJ1-4; tentative D call: TRBD1 (5 bases). Deletions cut 4 bases from V and 5 bases from J, with 17 bases between. The CDR3 sequence is 16 residues long. The germline gives CDR1 SGHAT, CDR2 FQNNGV. The CDR3 loop is CASSSRQGGKNEKLFF. The CDR3 DNA reads as TGTGCCAGCAGCTCTAGGCAGGGTGGCAAAAATGAAAAACTGTTTTTT.

V gene TRBV28 combines with J gene TRBJ2-1; possible D gene TRBD2, 5 bases. Germline CDR1 and CDR2: MDHEN and SYDVKM. The CDR3 has 14 residues. Trimming stripped 5 bases from V and 7 bases from J, with 15 bases between. CDR3 in DNA: TGTGCCAGCAGTCGCCCCGGGATATTGAATGAGCAGTTCTTC. Translated: CASSRPGILNEQFF.

J is TRBJ1-5 and V is TRBV6-1; 9 bases line up with TRBD1. The ends lost 3 bases at V and 5 bases at J; junction bases unmatched: 5. From germline, CDR1 is MNHNS and CDR2 SASEGT. The CDR3 contains 15 residues. Here the CDR3 DNA reads TGTGCCAGCAGTGAGACAGGGGGACGTTATCAGCCCCAGCATTTT. Translation gives CASSETGGRYQPQHF.

This chain joins TRBV11-2 and TRBJ1-1; D ambiguous. Trimming stripped 6 bases from V and 11 bases from J, with 19 bases between. This CDR3 spans 13 amino acids. The germline V gene has CDR1 SGHAT and CDR2 FQNNGV. The CDR3 DNA reads TGTGCCAGCAGGAGGATAGGAGGAACTGCTGCTTTCTTT. Translated, it gives CASRRIGGTAAFF. The full variable domain, its missing parts supplied by reference TRBV11-2 and TRBJ1-1, is EAGVAQSPRYKIIEKRQSVAFWCNPISGHATLYWYQQILGQGPKLLIQFQNNGVVDDSQLPKDRFSAERLKGVDSTLKIQPAKLEDSAVYLCASRRIGGTAAFFGQGTRLTVV.

J is TRBJ1-4 and V is TRBV9, with a weak D call TRBD1 (6 bases). Germline V CDR1 and CDR2: SGDLS, YYNGEE. This CDR3 is built from 15 residues. V was trimmed by 0 bases and J by 2 bases, leaving 8 bases between them. CDR3 sequence (DNA): TGTGCCAGCAGCGTAGCAGGGGTTACTAATGAAAAACTGTTTTTT. Its protein is CASSVAGVTNEKLFF.